The rows below give T cell receptor beta chains drawn from one sample of a study of response to subunit inactivated influenza vaccine. TCRdb re-called the RT-PCR reads through MiXCR, storing one row per CDR3 protein. The profile shows about 610,000 distinct CDR3 sequences, 14% of them singletons. Sample: PBMCs from blood, taken 12 days after vaccination. The receptors come from a man between 45 and 60 years old who received an inactivated influenza vaccine. Each CDR3 is given with its conserved first and last residue. The order of the fields is clone size, D gene, V gene, J gene, CDR3 DNA, CDR3 protein. D genes are given only for firm matches. Expanded clones get a size class; other rows say once, few or many, or leave the size out.

many	NA	TRBV20-1	TRBJ2-7	TGCAGTGCTAGAGGCCTGATCGGCGAGCAGTACTTC	CSARGLIGEQYF
NA	NA	TRBV4-3	TRBJ2-7	TGCGCCAGCAGCCCCGAAGACAGGATCGGCGAGCAGTACTTC	CASSPEDRIGEQYF
NA	NA	TRBV28	TRBJ1-5	TGTGCCAGCAGTTTAGGTAAACGGGGTGGCGGTCAGCCCCAGCATTTT	CASSLGKRGGGQPQHF
few	NA	TRBV28	TRBJ2-2	TGTGCCAGCAGAAATGGAGCGAGGGTGGGGACGACGAACACCGGGGAGCTGTTTTTT	CASRNGARVGTTNTGELFF
NA	TRBD2	TRBV29-1	TRBJ2-7	TGCAGCGCCGGGGGGGATAGCTACGAGCAGTACTTC	CSAGGDSYEQYF
NA	TRBD1	TRBV29-1	TRBJ2-2	TGCAGCGCACAGGGGGGCACAAACACCGGGGAGCTGTTTTTT	CSAQGGTNTGELFF
NA	TRBD2	TRBV5-1	TRBJ2-1	TGCGCCAGCAGCTTGTATACGGGAGGTAATTACAATGAGCAGTTCTTC	CASSLYTGGNYNEQFF
few	NA	TRBV7-2	TRBJ2-5	TGTGCCAGCAGCTTAGTGAGCGGCGAGAAAGAGACCCAGTACTTC	CASSLVSGEKETQYF
few	NA	TRBV7-9	TRBJ1-1	TGTGCCAGCAGCCCATCTCGCGACGGGGAAGCTTTCTTT	CASSPSRDGEAFF
NA	NA	TRBV6-1	TRBJ2-1	TGTGCCAGCACCCTCCCGAAGGGAAGCTCCTACAATGAGCAGTTCTTC	CASTLPKGSSYNEQFF
NA	TRBD2	TRBV12-3/TRBV12-4	TRBJ2-5	TGTGCCAGCAGCCAACGGGGGGGCTTAGAGACCCAGTACTTC	CASSQRGGLETQYF
few	NA	TRBV29-1	TRBJ2-1	TGCAGCGTTGAAGAGGGTTTTATTAATGAGCAGTTCTTC	CSVEEGFINEQFF
NA	TRBD1	TRBV20-1	TRBJ2-1	TGCAGTGCTACCGGGACAGGAATCGATGAGCAGTTCTTC	CSATGTGIDEQFF
NA	NA	TRBV25-1	TRBJ1-4	TGTGCCAGCACCCCAGGGTCGGCTAATGAAAAACTGTTTTTT	CASTPGSANEKLFF
NA	TRBD1	TRBV4-2	TRBJ2-7	TGTGCCAGCAGCCAAGATAACAGGGGGCATCGATCCTACGAGCAGTACTTC	CASSQDNRGHRSYEQYF
few	TRBD2	TRBV20-1	TRBJ2-3	TGCAGTGCTAGTGGACTAGCGGGGAGTAGCACAGATACGCAGTATTTT	CSASGLAGSSTDTQYF
NA	NA	TRBV12-3/TRBV12-4	TRBJ2-1	TGTGCCAGCAGTCTTCTCCATGAGCAGTTCTTC	CASSLLHEQFF
many	TRBD1	TRBV12-3/TRBV12-4	TRBJ2-5	TGTGCCAGCAGTTTGGGACAGAAAGAGACCCAGTACTTC	CASSLGQKETQYF
NA	TRBD2	TRBV9	TRBJ2-2	TGTGCCAGCAGCCCGACCTTAGCGGGAGGGCCAGGCGGGGAGCTGTTTTTT	CASSPTLAGGPGGELFF
NA	NA	TRBV2	TRBJ2-1	TGTGCCAGCAGCTCTACCTTAGCGTCTTCCTACAATGAGCAGTTCTTC	CASSSTLASSYNEQFF
few	TRBD2	TRBV4-2	TRBJ2-5	TGTGCCAGCAGCCAAGAGCGCGGGAGGTCGCCGACCCAGTACTTC	CASSQERGRSPTQYF
NA	TRBD1	TRBV5-1	TRBJ1-2	TGCGCCAGCAGCTACTCGACAGGGAGAACTAACTATGGCTACACCTTC	CASSYSTGRTNYGYTF
few	NA	TRBV7-2	TRBJ1-2	TGTGCCAGCAGCTTAAACTTGGGGAGTGGCTACACCTTC	CASSLNLGSGYTF
NA	NA	TRBV12-3/TRBV12-4	TRBJ2-3	TGTGCCAGCAGGACAGCGAACAGCACAGATACGCAGTATTTT	CASRTANSTDTQYF
NA	NA	TRBV7-2	TRBJ2-2	TGTGCCAGCAGCTTTTCCAAGGGGGAGCTGTTTTTT	CASSFSKGELFF
few	NA	TRBV6-5	TRBJ2-7	TGTGCCAGCAGAGGAGGGGTTGAGCAGTACTTC	CASRGGVEQYF
NA	TRBD1	TRBV4-1	TRBJ2-7	TGCGCCAGCACCCTTACAGGGGCCGTGGTCGAGCAGTACTTC	CASTLTGAVVEQYF
NA	NA	TRBV4-1	TRBJ2-7	TGCGCCAGCAGCCAAGATGGGTATGGCGGAGACTACGAGCAGTACTTC	CASSQDGYGGDYEQYF
NA	TRBD2	TRBV4-2	TRBJ2-1	TGTGCCAGCAGCCAGGCCCGAGGGACTATCAACAATGAGCAGTTCTTC	CASSQARGTINNEQFF
NA	NA	TRBV20-1	TRBJ2-3	TGCAGTGCTAGAGATCCGGGACTGGGACCCACAGATACGCAGTATTTT	CSARDPGLGPTDTQYF
NA	TRBD1	TRBV20-1	TRBJ2-7	TGCAGTGCGCCAGACAGGGGAAGATCCTACGAGCAGTACTTC	CSAPDRGRSYEQYF
few	NA	TRBV4-1	TRBJ1-1	TGCGCCAGCAGCCAATCGACCGGGACATTTGAAGCTTTCTTT	CASSQSTGTFEAFF